This T cell receptor beta chain was captured by sequencing in a study of early stage breast cancer tumors. Study-wide points: Tumors had about 2.4-fold higher T cell density and higher clonality than adjacent normal breast tissue. Comparing each tissue with blood distinguished tumor from normal in 14 of 16 patients.

Produced via immunoSEQ multiplex PCR; TCRdb's table is partial and in-frame only. This sample has fewer than 80,000 clones, with around 80% found just once. The CDR3 spans 14 residues. Germline V gene lookup returns CDR1 MNHNS and CDR2 SASEGT. V lost 1 base to trimming and J lost 1 base, with 7 bases between them. On this clone: Its cognate antigen is unknown.

The receptor's source is a person aged 35 to 50 with breast cancer. Sequenced: blood. The V call is TRBV6-1, the J call TRBJ1-1; D unresolved. CDR3 region: CASSEEWQNTEAFF. Here the CDR3 DNA reads TGTGCCAGCAGTGAAGAATGGCAGAACACTGAAGCTTTCTTT.